This passage covers 5 T cell receptor beta chains from one sample sequenced in a study of regulatory T cells in long-lasting Graves disease. The sample's time point: persistent/refractory GD, antithyroid drugs over 5 years with positive TRAb. From PBMCs, RNA was extracted and then used to make the TCR library. Researchers made TCR beta libraries by using iRepertoire HTBI primers and running Arm-PCR on CDR3 regions. TCRdb re-derived calls from the multiplex PCR reads in MiXCR, one entry per CDR3 protein. Of 400,000 or so distinct CDR3 sequences listed, 20% are singletons. The sequences come from peripheral blood mononuclear cells (PBMCs), collected when the disease was refractory, from a patient treated with antithyroid drugs. These receptor sequences come from a female donor with Graves disease.

The chain employs TRBV20-1 and TRBJ2-7; 11 bases are shared with TRBD1. The V gene end was trimmed by 0 bases and the J gene end by 7 bases; junction bases not matched to a gene: 11. Germline values: CDR1 DFQATT, CDR2 SNEGSKA (reference sequence). This CDR3 contains 16 residues. The CDR3 nucleotides read TGCAGTGCTAGAGACCCCAAAGGACAGGGGGCGACTGAGCAGTACTTC. It encodes CSARDPKGQGATEQYF.

DNA for the CDR3: TGTGCCAGCAGTTTATTGGTAGATACCGGAGGCCCAGATACGCAGTATTTT. Protein sequence: CASSLLVDTGGPDTQYF. The gene calls are TRBV28 and TRBJ2-3; D might be TRBD2 (5 bases). From germline, CDR1 is MDHEN and CDR2 SYDVKM. This CDR3 comprises 17 residues. V lost 1 base and J 4 bases, leaving 18 bases between the germline ends.

This clonotype was seen ten or more times. The chain employs TRBV28 and TRBJ1-2; 8 positions match TRBD1. This CDR3 region has 13 residues. Unmatched junction bases numbered 9, after V lost 7 bases and J lost 8 bases. CDR1 and CDR2 from the germline V gene are MDHEN and SYDVKM. CDR3 sequence reads: CASNPTGALGYTF. CDR3 nucleotide sequence: TGTGCCAGCAACCCGACAGGGGCGTTGGGCTACACCTTC.

V usage is TRBV2 and J usage is TRBJ1-5, with 8 bases that match TRBD1. Germline lookup yields CDR1 SNHLY and CDR2 FYNNEI. The CDR3 consists of 16 residues. V trimming: 7 bases; J trimming: 0 bases; junction bases outside the gene matches: 8. The CDR3 nucleotides read TGTGCCAGCAAATGGACAGGGTACGATAGCAATCAGCCCCAGCATTTT. Translated: CASKWTGYDSNQPQHF.

V and J are TRBV4-1 and TRBJ1-4; D remains unclear. This CDR3 has 15 residues. The germline V and J ends were trimmed by 3 bases and 8 bases, with 16 bases remaining between them. From germline, CDR1 is MGHRA and CDR2 YSYEKL. The CDR3 sequence is CASSQHNYSDEKLFF. Written as DNA, the CDR3 is TGCGCCAGCAGCCAGCATAACTACTCAGACGAAAAACTGTTTTTT.